This T cell receptor beta chain was recovered during a study of T cells in Graves' hyperthyroidism and ophthalmopathy. Study conclusions and caveats: Blood samples included most of the expanded thyroid clonotypes exceeding 0.001. Classification by a 13 V-J model distinguished ophthalmopathy from stable hyperthyroidism. The model predicted ophthalmopathy a median 6.5 months before onset.

It was RNA transcripts that yielded the amplified TCR beta CDR3 regions. HTBI primers were the set used in a first-round RT-PCR of the TCR CDR3. TCRdb reprocessed the multiplex PCR reads with MiXCR, giving one entry per CDR3 protein. The sample consists of 660,000 or so distinct CDR3 sequences, approximately 42% of them appearing once. On this clonotype itself: What it binds is unknown.

The CDR3 is 16 residues long. Germline CDR1 reads SGHAT; CDR2 reads FQNNGV. Between the trimmed V and J ends, which lost 5 bases and 0 bases, there was a span of 13 bases. Each diagnosis was grounded in clinical symptoms, serum thyroxine and TRAb, thyroid ultrasound, and orbital computed tomography. The J gene is TRBJ2-2, the V gene TRBV11-2; possible D gene TRBD1, 6 bases. The sequencing sample was made of peripheral blood or thyroid tissue (not recorded which). The receptor was derived from an adult man with Graves' disease, either hyperthyroidism or ophthalmopathy (not recorded which). The DNA for the CDR3 is TGTGCCAGCAGCAGCACAGGGTATTCGAACACCGGGGAGCTGTTTTTT. It translates to CASSSTGYSNTGELFF.